This passage covers 9 T cell receptor beta chains from one sample sequenced in a study of blood T cell repertoires in COVID-19 (dated by TCRdb to the early 2020s). Library prep was done by the immunoSEQ multiplex PCR assay. In TCRdb, the immuneACCESS table is reduced to in-frame sequences with V and J assigned. These tables do not hold every clone; where another copy was compared, an unresolved V gene accounts for under half, and the others remain unexplained. For this sample the table gives about 170,000 clones, of which roughly 80% were detected only once. About 4.4% of the sample comes from the top ten. Sequenced sample: PBMCs or T cells enriched from blood (not recorded which). These receptors were taken from a woman between 45 and 65 years old who had recovered from COVID-19.

The rearrangement links TRBV19 to TRBJ1-1; possibly TRBD1 for D (6 bases). The CDR3 has 14 residues. Germline CDR1 and CDR2: LNHDA and SQIVND (reference sequence). Trimming removed 4 bases at V and 2 bases at J, with 11 bases between. The CDR3 is CASSTWGQNTEAFF. CDR3 DNA sequence: TGTGCCAGTAGTACCTGGGGGCAAAACACTGAAGCTTTCTTT. Drawing the rest from reference TRBV19 and TRBJ1-1, the complete variable domain is DGGITQSPKYLFRKEGQNVTLSCEQNLNHDAMYWYRQDPGQGLRLIYYSQIVNDFQKGDIAEGYSVSREKKESFPLTVTSAQKNPTAFYLCASSTWGQNTEAFFGQGTRLTVV.

This clone appeared once. The chain joins TRBV19 to TRBJ1-2; D possibly corresponds to TRBD1 (6 bases). Trimming removed 6 bases from V and 6 bases from J, with 14 bases in between. The CDR3 loop spans 13 amino acids. Germline V gene data show CDR1 as LNHDA and CDR2 as SQIVND (reference sequence). CDR3 amino acids: CASRSSGGHGYTF. CDR3 sequence (DNA): TGTGCCAGTAGGTCTTCGGGGGGGCATGGCTACACCTTC. The whole variable domain, remainder taken from reference TRBV19 and TRBJ1-2, is DGGITQSPKYLFRKEGQNVTLSCEQNLNHDAMYWYRQDPGQGLRLIYYSQIVNDFQKGDIAEGYSVSREKKESFPLTVTSAQKNPTAFYLCASRSSGGHGYTFGSGTRLTVV.

This rearrangement joins TRBV6-4 to TRBJ1-2; no clear D gene. The ends were cut back, 1 base at V and 8 bases at J, with 11 bases in the middle. Germline CDR1 and CDR2: MRHNA and SNTAGT. This CDR3 has 13 amino acids. The CDR3 here is CASSDFRVRGYTF. The CDR3 nucleotides read TGTGCCAGCAGTGACTTCCGAGTACGGGGCTACACCTTC.

This rearrangement joins TRBV27 to TRBJ2-2, with D hard to call. There are 15 residues in the CDR3. The V gene's germline CDR1 is MNHEY and CDR2 SMNVEV (reference sequence). Trimming took off 0 bases at V and 6 bases at J, with 11 bases between the two ends. The CDR3 nucleotides read TGTGCCAGCAGTTTATCGGGCGTCCGTCCCGGGGAGCTGTTTTTT. Residues: CASSLSGVRPGELFF.

Regarding this clone: This same CDR3 is encoded by further DNA sequences in the sample. J is TRBJ2-1 and V is TRBV5-4; D is perhaps TRBD1 (5 bases). Germline V gives CDR1 SGHNT, CDR2 YYREEE (reference sequence). This CDR3 comprises 16 residues. Trimming took off 0 bases at V and 0 bases at J, with 10 bases between the two ends. The CDR3 protein is CASSLGGRGSYNEQFF. As DNA, the CDR3 is TGTGCCAGCAGCTTGGGGGGCAGAGGCTCCTACAATGAGCAGTTCTTC.

The table lists this clone with a count of one. The chain has TRBV6-5 and TRBJ1-4; D remains unclear. There are 12 residues in the CDR3. Germline values: CDR1 MNHEY, CDR2 SVGAGI. Trimming took off 4 bases at V and 8 bases at J, with 8 bases between the two ends. CDR3: CASSWAGEKLFF. The CDR3 nucleotides read TGTGCCAGCAGTTGGGCGGGCGAAAAACTGTTTTTT.

The CDR3 region is CASSTQGDQPQHF. The DNA of the CDR3 is TGTGCCAGCAGTACCCAAGGGGATCAGCCCCAGCATTTT. This chain links TRBV6-5 with TRBJ1-5, with D perhaps matching TRBD1 (5 bases). The germline V gene encodes CDR1 MNHEY and CDR2 SVGAGI. The CDR3 extends over 13 amino acids. The V gene lost 5 bases and the J gene lost 5 bases, with 10 bases spanning the gap.

V gene TRBV27 combines with J gene TRBJ2-3, with 9 bases matching TRBD2. The germline V gene has CDR1 MNHEY and CDR2 SMNVEV (reference sequence). The CDR3 contains 14 residues. J was trimmed by 2 bases and V by 8 bases; bases with no gene match: 5. CDR3 nucleotides: TGTGCCAGCCAGCTAGCGGGGCCCACAGATACGCAGTATTTT. Protein: CASQLAGPTDTQYF.

The rearrangement links TRBV5-1 to TRBJ1-4, with TRBD1 matching 7 bases. In germline, CDR1 is SGHRS, CDR2 YFSETQ. CDR3 length equals 16 residues. V shed 4 bases and J 0 bases; nucleotides not matched to a gene: 6. The CDR3 coding sequence is TGCGCCAGCAGCCCTCCACAGGGGTCAACTAATGAAAAACTGTTTTTT. This gives the protein CASSPPQGSTNEKLFF.